Each of the 4 T cell receptor beta chains below was sequenced from the same sample in a study of shared clonotypes between healthy human individuals. Some clones are missing from TCRdb's copy, which holds only in-frame ones; the method was immunoSEQ multiplex PCR. The data show more than 400,000 clones, with roughly 80% seen just once and about an eighth held by the top ten. Sequenced material: PBMCs. Receptor source: a middle-aged woman in good health. Some clones in this sample may be carry-over from other donors' samples.

This clone occurred many times. This specimen includes other DNA sequences encoding the same CDR3. The chain links TRBV19 to TRBJ2-7, with 10 positions matching TRBD2. V gave up 4 bases and J gave up 4 bases; unmatched junction bases: 4. This CDR3 contains 14 residues. Germline V gene lookup returns CDR1 LNHDA and CDR2 SQIVND (reference sequence). This CDR3 reads CASSTPGLAYEQYF. In nucleotides, the CDR3 is TGTGCCAGTAGTACCCCGGGACTAGCGTACGAGCAGTACTTC.

The gene calls are TRBV25-1 and TRBJ1-5, with TRBD1 matching over 7 bases. V trimming: 1 base; J trimming: 8 bases; junction bases outside the gene matches: 14. Germline CDR1 is MGHDK and CDR2 is SYGVNS. This CDR3 is built from 17 residues. The CDR3 DNA reads as TGTGCCAGCAGTGAATGGGGAGGGGGCGCGAATAATGAGCCCCAGCATTTT. Translation gives CASSEWGGGANNEPQHF. Full variable domain (missing parts from reference TRBV25-1 and TRBJ1-5): EADIYQTPRYLVIGTGKKITLECSQTMGHDKMYWYQQDPGMELHLIHYSYGVNSTEKGDLSSESTVSRIRTEHFPLTLESARPSHTSQYLCASSEWGGGANNEPQHFGDGTRLSIL.

V gene TRBV9 combines with J gene TRBJ1-3, with D tentatively TRBD1 (5 bases). Germline values: CDR1 SGDLS, CDR2 YYNGEE. Trimming removed 1 base at V and 0 bases at J, with 11 bases between. CDR3 length equals 16 residues. The CDR3 DNA reads as TGTGCCAGCAGCGTATTCCGGGGGGGCTCTGGAAACACCATATATTTT. It codes for CASSVFRGGSGNTIYF.

The rearrangement links TRBV5-1 to TRBJ2-3, with 10 bases identical to TRBD2. CDR1 SGHRS and CDR2 YFSETQ come from the germline V gene. There are 15 residues in the CDR3. With 0 bases clipped from V and 5 bases from J, the junction kept 3 bases outside the gene matches. The CDR3 spells CASSLGLAGRDTQYF. The CDR3 DNA sequence: TGCGCCAGCAGCTTGGGACTAGCGGGCCGAGATACGCAGTATTTT.